The T cell receptor (beta chain) described here comes from a study of blood T cell repertoires in COVID-19. Across the study: Sources were T cells, B-cell-depleted T cells, or PBMCs; the material itself was cDNA or gDNA.

This CDR3 has 15 amino acids. V gave up 5 bases and J gave up 2 bases, with 15 bases separating them. CDR1 is SGHTA, CDR2 FQGNSA, per germline. This table comes from immunoSEQ multiplex PCR, and its TCRdb copy is limited to in-frame clones, with some not included. The sample lists roughly 130,000 clones, about 76% occurring once. This chain links TRBV7-2 with TRBJ1-1; weak D call: TRBD1 (5 bases). The source of this sequence is a woman aged 70 to 79 with COVID-19, enrolled during active disease. Specimen: peripheral blood. CDR3 protein: CASSPTMGGNTEAFF. Written as DNA, the CDR3 is TGTGCCAGCAGCCCCACAATGGGGGGAAACACTGAAGCTTTCTTT.